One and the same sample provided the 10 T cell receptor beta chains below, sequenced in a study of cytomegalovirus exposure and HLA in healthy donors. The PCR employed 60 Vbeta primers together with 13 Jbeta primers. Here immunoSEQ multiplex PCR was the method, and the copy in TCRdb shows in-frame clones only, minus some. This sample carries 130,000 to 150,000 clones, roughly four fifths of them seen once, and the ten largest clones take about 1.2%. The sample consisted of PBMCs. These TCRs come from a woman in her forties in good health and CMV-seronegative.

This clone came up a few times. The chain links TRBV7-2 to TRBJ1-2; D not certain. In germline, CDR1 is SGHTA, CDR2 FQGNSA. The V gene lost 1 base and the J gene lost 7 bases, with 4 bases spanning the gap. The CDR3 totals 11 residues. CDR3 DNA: TGTGCCAGCAGCTTAGTACTTGGCTACACCTTC. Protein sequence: CASSLVLGYTF.

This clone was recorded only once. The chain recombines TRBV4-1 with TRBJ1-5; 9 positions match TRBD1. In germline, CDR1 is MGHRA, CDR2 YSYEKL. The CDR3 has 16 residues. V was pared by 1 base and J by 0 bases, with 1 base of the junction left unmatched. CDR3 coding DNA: TGCGCCAGCAGCCAAGGGGGACAGGGTAGCAATCAGCCCCAGCATTTT. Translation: CASSQGGQGSNQPQHF.

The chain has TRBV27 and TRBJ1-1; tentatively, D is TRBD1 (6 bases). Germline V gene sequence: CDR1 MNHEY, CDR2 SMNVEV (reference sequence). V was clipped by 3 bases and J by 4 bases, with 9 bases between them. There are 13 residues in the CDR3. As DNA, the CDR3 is TGTGCCAGCAGTTTGAGAGGGGGCACTGAAGCTTTCTTT. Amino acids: CASSLRGGTEAFF.

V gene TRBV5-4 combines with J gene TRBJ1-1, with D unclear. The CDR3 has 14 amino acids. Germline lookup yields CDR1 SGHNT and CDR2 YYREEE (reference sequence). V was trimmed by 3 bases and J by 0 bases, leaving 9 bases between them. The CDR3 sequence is CASSYQGVNTEAFF. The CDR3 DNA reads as TGTGCCAGCAGCTACCAAGGAGTGAACACTGAAGCTTTCTTT.

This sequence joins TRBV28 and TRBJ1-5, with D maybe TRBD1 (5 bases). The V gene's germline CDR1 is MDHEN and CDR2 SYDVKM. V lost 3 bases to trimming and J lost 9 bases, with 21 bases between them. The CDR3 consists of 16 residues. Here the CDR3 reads CASSLFRQGTLGPQHF. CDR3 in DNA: TGTGCCAGCAGTTTGTTCAGGCAGGGTACCCTCGGGCCCCAGCATTTT.

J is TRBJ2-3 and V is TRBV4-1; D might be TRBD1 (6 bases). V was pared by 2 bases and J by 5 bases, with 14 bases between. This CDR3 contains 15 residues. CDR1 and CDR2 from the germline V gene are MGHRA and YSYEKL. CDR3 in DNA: TGCGCCAGCAGCCAACAGGGGCTGTATCAAGATACGCAGTATTTT. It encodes CASSQQGLYQDTQYF.

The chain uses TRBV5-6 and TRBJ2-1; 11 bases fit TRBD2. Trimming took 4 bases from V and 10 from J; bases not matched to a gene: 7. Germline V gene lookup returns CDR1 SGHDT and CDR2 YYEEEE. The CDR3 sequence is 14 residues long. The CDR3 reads CASSPPRLAGEQFF. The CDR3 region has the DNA TGTGCCAGCAGCCCACCACGACTAGCGGGGGAGCAGTTCTTC.

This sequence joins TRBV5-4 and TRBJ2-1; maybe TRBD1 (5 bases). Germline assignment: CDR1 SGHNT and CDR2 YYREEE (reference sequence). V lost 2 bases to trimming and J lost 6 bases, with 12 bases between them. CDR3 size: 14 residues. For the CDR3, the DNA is TGTGCCAGCAGCTTTGTGGGGCCAGGCAATGAGCAGTTCTTC. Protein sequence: CASSFVGPGNEQFF.

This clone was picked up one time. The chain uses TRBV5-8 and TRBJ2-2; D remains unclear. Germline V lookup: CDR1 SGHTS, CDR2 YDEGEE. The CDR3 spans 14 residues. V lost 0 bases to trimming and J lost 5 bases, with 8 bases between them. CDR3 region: CASSLERSTGELFF. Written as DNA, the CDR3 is TGTGCCAGCAGCTTGGAAAGGAGTACCGGGGAGCTGTTTTTT.

The CDR3, as DNA: TGTGCCAGCAGCCGTAGCACGGGGGGTGGCGAGACCCAGTACTTC. Protein product: CASSRSTGGGETQYF. The gene calls are TRBV13 and TRBJ2-5; 7 bases align to TRBD2. Trimming removed 5 bases from V and 5 bases from J; junction bases left unmatched: 11. Germline lookup yields CDR1 PRHDT and CDR2 FYEKMQ (reference sequence). The CDR3 is 15 amino acids.